These T cell receptor beta chains were read from a single sample in a study of cytomegalovirus exposure and HLA in healthy donors. The data were produced by immunoSEQ multiplex PCR, yet TCRdb's version contains in-frame clones alone and is incomplete. The sample lists hundreds of thousands of clones; around four fifths were seen once. Sequenced input: PBMCs. All receptors come from a woman aged 55-75 years in good health and CMV-seropositive. Each CDR3 is given without its conserved first and last residue. Size tells how often a clone was seen (once, few, many) or the class of an expanded clone, and some rows leave it out.

j_call	v_call	clone_size	cdr3_aa
TRBJ1-3	TRBV28	.	ASSMGGQLINTIY
TRBJ1-1	TRBV5-1	.	ASSLFSGGTSNTEAF
TRBJ1-2	TRBV7-2	.	ASSLLYYGYT
TRBJ1-1	TRBV6-1	.	ASVDRGNTEAF
TRBJ2-5	TRBV5-1	.	ASSGQGETQY
TRBJ2-1	TRBV6-1	.	ASSEAPGGEVNEQF
TRBJ2-7	TRBV19	few	ASRRTTGTGNYEQY
TRBJ1-5	TRBV27	.	ASSFEGQPQH
TRBJ1-5	TRBV10-3	.	AISGSGEQPQH
TRBJ1-2	TRBV2	.	ASSLGQSYGYT
TRBJ2-3	TRBV7-2	.	ASSLVAGYTDTQY
TRBJ2-1	TRBV19	.	ASSIRSSSYNEQF
TRBJ1-4	TRBV5-1	.	ASSLDRGRLNEKLF
TRBJ2-5	TRBV7-2	.	ASSFAQGQETQY
TRBJ1-6	TRBV6-5	.	ASRLDRQNSPLH
TRBJ2-5	TRBV6-5	.	ASSYYSETQY
TRBJ2-1	TRBV2	.	ASRGLAGEGEQF
TRBJ2-7	TRBV19	.	ASSIFGNSYEQY
TRBJ1-1	TRBV14	.	ASSQAVTEGEAF
TRBJ2-2	TRBV2	.	ASRAGGTGELF
TRBJ2-7	TRBV28	.	ASMRGDYEQY
TRBJ1-3	TRBV6-6	.	ASSYGAHDSGNTIY
TRBJ1-1	TRBV6-1	few	ASSEYQGWLAF
TRBJ2-5	TRBV9	.	ASSVGGETQY
TRBJ2-7	TRBV21-1	once	ASSNPSRGGAPYEQY
TRBJ2-2	TRBV7-2	.	ASTRQGATGELF
TRBJ1-5	TRBV7-2	.	ASSFTQGAIQPQH
TRBJ2-7	TRBV11-2	.	ASSLPAVYEQY
TRBJ2-3	TRBV6-5	.	ASSRKSTATDTQY
TRBJ2-2	TRBV4-2	once	ASSQATSGGPPGELF
TRBJ1-6	TRBV7-2	.	ASSGLDSPLH
TRBJ2-6	TRBV19	.	ASSRDSSSGANVLT
TRBJ1-2	TRBV4-1	.	ASSQVTRFNYGYT
TRBJ1-2	TRBV6-6	.	ASSAQGNYGYT
TRBJ2-1	TRBV6-5	.	ASSWPGYNEQF
TRBJ1-3	TRBV29-1	.	SVSQGAGNTIY
TRBJ2-2	TRBV14	.	ASSQVFNRQGAAGELF
TRBJ1-2	TRBV10-3	few	AISAGQGGSWGYGYT
TRBJ2-7	TRBV19	once	ASSVSGTGMYEQY
TRBJ2-5	TRBV19	.	ASSGGLAGPETQY
TRBJ1-3	TRBV19	.	ASSMSRWNTIY
TRBJ2-7	TRBV5-8	few	ASSVENSYEQY
TRBJ2-3	TRBV18	.	ASSPPSTDTQY
TRBJ1-4	TRBV5-1	.	ASSLVTGLGEKLF
TRBJ1-5	TRBV5-6	few	ASSPGLKEPQH
TRBJ1-5	TRBV21-1	.	ASSKVDIRQPQH
TRBJ1-5	TRBV15	few	ATSRDRSNQPQH
TRBJ2-2	TRBV9	.	ASSGSRASGGARSGELF
TRBJ1-5	TRBV4-1	.	ASSQGQVDQPQH
TRBJ1-2	TRBV7-9	few	ASSLRQGPFGYT
TRBJ1-2	TRBV6-5	.	ASSVAGWAYGYT
TRBJ1-5	TRBV11-2	.	ASSLDRGNQPQH
TRBJ1-3	TRBV5-4	.	ASSARTGFGNTIY
TRBJ2-7	TRBV19	.	ASSTTSGVSYEQY